This T cell receptor (beta chain) is drawn from a study of cytomegalovirus exposure and HLA in healthy donors (dated by TCRdb to about 2017). At the level of the whole study: An earlier analysis of several hundred of the donors reported 276 Gb of sequence data and 95 million to 120 million unique TCR beta sequences obtained from around 170 million T cells. Donor age, sex, ethnicity and CMV serostatus were compiled together with the repertoire data. The number of donors typed differed by locus, with roughly 629-640 for A, B, C, DRB1 and DQB1, 522 for DQA1, 600 to 610 for DPA1, and some 450 for DPB1. Among under 450 genotyped donors of the cohort, an average of about 240,000 unique TCR beta nucleotide sequences were sequenced per donor, approximately 20% of them non-productive. Among the roughly 400 genotyped donors, approximately 81% belonged to the genetic ancestry cluster associated with self-reported Caucasian donors. Four or five DR-DQ haplotypes were treated as single units for association and clustering because of strong linkage in the cohort. In an earlier analysis of 587 of the donors, high-throughput TCR beta sequencing was used to judge whether each TCR beta V gene segment behaved as functional or pseudogenic. In a later analysis, previously published TCR beta repertoires from several hundred donors were re-analyzed and high-resolution HLA genotyping was added so that TCR occurrence patterns could be studied. An early release that covered about 640 HLA-typed donors contained approximately 290 gigabases of sequencing data and tens of millions of unique TCR sequences. Using immunosequencing, the study profiled T cell repertoires from 666 subjects and related those repertoires to cytomegalovirus serostatus. All discovery cohort repertoires had been generated on a single sequencing platform. Besides the first cohort of about 730 subjects, a separate validation cohort made up of roughly 120 different subjects was used. The study aimed to test whether signatures of past pathogen exposure could be identified by cataloging public T cell receptors. Rather than drawing on any new phenotypic data, the later analysis identified candidate immune exposures from TCR beta sequences and the way those sequences occurred across donors. To predict cytomegalovirus infection status, the study brought together high-throughput TCR immunosequencing, statistical association of individual TCRs with disease status, and machine learning. Genome-wide SNP genotypes for about 55% of the 666 donors were used in a later genetic analysis, which treated that subset as a discovery cohort. HLA typing included class I and class II loci at four-digit resolution.

This clone was seen a few times. Its target antigen remains unknown. Base qualities are not provided; no much larger clone lies one nucleotide away. The library was prepared using the immunoSEQ multiplex PCR assay. The multiplex PCR relied on a mix of 60 forward primers for TCR Vbeta segments and 13 reverse primers for TCR Jbeta segments. A multiplex PCR assay on genomic DNA amplified the CDR3 region of rearranged TCR beta genes. On the Illumina HiSeq System, the amplified TCR beta libraries were sequenced as 87-base-pair reads. Per the authors' processing: A later analysis counted approximately 84 million unique TCR beta chains across the 650 to 800 repertoires, and some 12 million of these chains were shared by at least two donors. A nearest-neighbor algorithm error-corrected the raw reads and collapsed the reads into unique sequences, merging closely related sequences to remove PCR and sequencing errors. CDR3 sequences were aligned to IMGT reference sequences to assign V, D and J gene segments. Each retained sequence needed at least a six-nucleotide match to both a V gene segment and a J gene segment. A rearrangement counted as productive if the CDR3 had no stop codons and remained in frame with V and J, and every other rearrangement counted as non-productive. Following IMGT convention, CDR3 was defined as the stretch from the second conserved V-encoded cysteine to the conserved J-encoded phenylalanine. In an earlier analysis of roughly 580 of the donors, sequences lacking an unambiguous match to a single V gene segment were excluded. An earlier analysis of almost 600 of the donors classified V segments as functional when productive rearrangements were above 56.7% and as segregating when the standard deviation between donors was above 5%. A statistical classification framework was built for diagnosing cytomegalovirus status from the catalog of TCR beta chain sequences. In a later analysis, V and J genes were assigned by comparing TCR nucleotide sequences against IMGT/GENE-DB human TR gene sequences. The TCRdist pipeline was used in a later analysis to assign CDR3 sequences and most-parsimonious VDJ recombination scenarios. In a later analysis, each TCR beta chain was defined by its CDR3 amino acid sequence together with its V-gene family, and reads lacking a unique V-gene family were excluded. A later analysis removed 550 to 650 highly shared, low-generation-probability nucleotide sequences to deal with suspected cross-contamination and a sequencing artifact. For each public chain, a later analysis derived a clonal expansion index from normalized ranks of inferred template counts within each repertoire. In a later analysis, generation probabilities were computed with a VDJ recombination model fitted to out-of-frame rearrangements, and the resulting probabilities were checked against IGoR. In a later analysis, hypergeometric tests were used to score TCR-TCR, TCR-HLA and TCR-CMV co-occurrence, with a repertoire-size bias correction applied to TCR pairs. To estimate false discovery rates, a later analysis permuted the HLA or CMV assignments 20 times. In a later analysis, co-occurring TCRs were grouped using DBSCAN, and TCRdist sequence similarity was added for clustering within HLA-allele-positive subsets. Co-occurrence clustering excluded repertoires with fewer than 30,000 or more than 120,000 public chains, plus five with anomalous nucleotide sharing. The source is immuneACCESS, and TCRdb retained only in-frame sequences with V and J called. Part of the clones is not carried over; for the studies checked, unresolved V genes explain less than half of this, and the remainder is unexplained. That table gives V, J and clone size, and the DNA gave D and trimming. The sample contains about 120,000 clones, 65% of them found a single time. In total, the top ten clones hold 8.5% to 9.5% of the sample.

Trimming takes 4 bases off V and 7 bases off J; junction bases not matched to a gene: 15. The CDR3 covers 17 residues, taking in both the cysteine and the phenylalanine. The DNA shown is the 51-base CDR3, in frame from base 1. From a lookup of the germline V gene, CDR1 and CDR2 are SGHRS and YFSETQ. The cohort consisted of 666 healthy bone marrow donors. Cohort members were all nominally healthy when sampled, although unrecorded immune exposures were likely present. The donor tested CMV seropositive, placing the donor among the approximately 290 seropositive members of the cohort. Each donor provided a peripheral blood sample, and peripheral blood mononuclear cells were used for TCR beta sequencing. Genomic DNA extraction from the blood cell samples was performed with the Qiagen DNeasy Blood Extraction Kit. Study-level results and caveats: V-gene and J-gene trimming of TCR beta chains was associated with a missense DCLRE1C variant in a later genetic analysis, and the association was replicated in an independent cohort. In an earlier analysis of approximately 590 of the donors, most TCR beta V segments appeared in productive rearrangements about 87% or about 30% of the time, broadly matching IMGT annotations. The authors suggested that the approach could potentially be generalized to other disease states and immunological phenotypes. The cohort was sequenced for TCR beta chains only, and without alpha or paired-chain data the features that could be detected were limited. A later analysis found that most CMV-associated TCR beta chains appeared HLA-restricted, with HLA associations seemingly driven largely by CMV exposure. A further reported finding was that TCR beta sequences accurately predicted the HLA-A and HLA-B alleles for most subjects in the first cohort. A later analysis reported that several top co-occurrence clusters appeared linked to parvovirus B19, influenza, CMV and Epstein-Barr virus. A later analysis associated 16,951 TCR beta sequences with specific HLA alleles at a false discovery rate of 0.05. The only immune exposure information available for the cohort was CMV serostatus. A later genetic analysis reported fewer N-insertions in productive TCRs among donors in an Asian-associated ancestry cluster than the roughly 620-donor mean. In vitro tests confirmed that three of the cytomegalovirus-associated TCR beta chains recognize cytomegalovirus antigens. Linkage disequilibrium might explain the correlated functional status among segregating V segments, but an unknown experimental factor could not be ruled out. Most TCR sequences were seen in very few donors, while some public TCRs were found in many individuals. In a later analysis, HLA-associated TCR beta chains were found to be more clonally expanded and to have lower generation probabilities than equally common non-associated chains. The presence/absence analyses assumed that sequencing depth was roughly uniform across donors, and that assumption may not be true. Because HLA typing was missing for some donors at each locus, association tests included only the typed subset. When HLA alleles, especially DR and DQ, strongly co-occurred, attributing TCR associations to individual alleles was difficult. The classifier was reported to diagnose cytomegalovirus status with high specificity and sensitivity in both the original and validation cohorts. In the study, some 180 TCR beta chains were listed as associated with cytomegalovirus. Some IMGT-functional V segments, including TRBV6-2 and TRBV6-3, could not be told apart with the 87-base-pair reads, so those segments were excluded. Because counts were too low, approximately 15 rarely observed V segments, including chromosome 9 orphons, were excluded from the earlier analysis of under 650 of the donors. The sequencing pipeline was judged likely to have produced a cluster of highly shared sequence variants as a technical artifact. In a later analysis, the rate of TCR association differed among HLA loci, with DRB1 alleles having the most associated TCRs and HLA-C alleles having the fewest.

Input material: PBMCs. This clonotype originated in a woman in her thirties or forties in good health and CMV-seropositive. The sequence is built from TRBV5-1 and TRBJ2-2, with 8 bases in between that match TRBD1. The DNA reads TGCGCCAGCAGCCCATATGGGGGACAGGAGAAAGGCGGGGAGCTGTTTTTT. This yields the protein CASSPYGGQEKGGELFF.